This T cell receptor (beta chain) emerged from a study of vaccination effects on CD4 cells after COVID-19. Following culture for about ten days, CD4+ T cells were isolated. Negative nucleocapsid antibody tests before and after vaccination confirmed no previous SARS-CoV-2 infection. This clone has just a few counts. Its matching antigen is unknown. Findings of the study overall: Cross-reaction with common cold coronaviruses was seen in only 1 of 255 vaccine-induced clones from healthy vaccinees. Vaccine- and infection-induced clones showed marked clonal contraction late following vaccination.

The CDR3 length is 12 residues. The V end was cut by 5 bases, the J end by 2 bases, with 6 bases between. CDR1 and CDR2 (germline): SGHAT, FQNNGV. Libraries were prepared by immunoSEQ multiplex PCR; TCRdb keeps only in-frame clonotypes and omits some of them. Seen here are roughly 29,000 clones, approximately 60% observed once, and the top ten hold about 9.8%. The source material was CD4+ T cells from PBMCs cultured without peptide, sampled before COVID-19 vaccination. V is TRBV11-2 and J is TRBJ1-2, with D perhaps TRBD1 (5 bases). The TCR sequence derives from a human donor who received a COVID-19 vaccine. The CDR3 sequence: CASSEGNYGYTF. The CDR3 DNA reads as TGTGCCAGCAGCGAGGGGAACTATGGCTACACCTTC.